This record concerns one TCR beta chain sequence. Its antigen is unidentified. Patients had resection in Japan or China between the mid-2010s and the late 2010s. Each case's diagnosis was confirmed by two pathologists on H&E. The CDR3 consists of 15 residues. V shed 6 bases and J 3 bases; nucleotides not matched to a gene: 9. Germline V lookup: CDR1 LNHNV, CDR2 YYDKDF (reference sequence). Clones were sequenced by immunoSEQ multiplex PCR, and TCRdb holds only the in-frame ones, with some missing. The table records a few thousand clones, roughly three quarters of them present only once. This sample is part of a study of immune evolution from preneoplasia to lung adenocarcinoma. Overall study results and limits: Top clone share appeared to fall from AAH through AIS, MIA, adenocarcinoma. Later-stage lesions seemingly showed higher T cell density and diversity than normal lung.

This TCR derives from a person between 60 and 80 years old with lung adenocarcinoma. V and J are TRBV15 and TRBJ2-5; TRBD2 aligns across 8 bases. The sequencing input was FFPE adjacent normal lung tissue. The CDR3 bases are TGTGCCACCAGTGAGGTCCGAGCGGGAGAAGAGACCCAGTACTTC. This codes for CATSEVRAGEETQYF. The entire variable domain, with the rest obtained from reference TRBV15 and TRBJ2-5, is as follows: DAMVIQNPRYQVTQFGKPVTLSCSQTLNHNVMYWYQQKSSQAPKLLFHYYDKDFNNEADTPDNFQSRRPNTSFCFLDIRSPGLGDTAMYLCATSEVRAGEETQYFGPGTRLLVL.